This TCR beta chain was captured in a study of T-cell memory formation after mild COVID-19. Germline V gene data show CDR1 as SGDLS and CDR2 as YYNGEE. CDR3 length: 14 residues. The germline V and J ends were trimmed by 0 bases and 1 base, with 8 bases remaining between them. General study findings and limits: Later expanders leaned toward CD4+, whereas clones contracting from day 15 to 85 were balanced CD4/CD8.

This clonotype came up a few times. Its specificity is unknown. TCRdb independently ran MiXCR on the 5' RACE reads; one entry per CDR3 protein. The data hold some 68,000 distinct CDR3 sequences, with over 15% observed a single time. The V call is TRBV9, the J call TRBJ2-7; TRBD1 might be the D (6 bases). This receptor was taken from an adult woman who had mild COVID-19 (a few samples of this study predate the infection). Cell type and time point are not known. The material sequenced was PBMCs or a T cell subset sorted from them (not recorded which). Here the CDR3 DNA reads TGTGCCAGCAGCGTAGAAGGGGGTTCCTACGAGCAGTACTTC. Its protein product is CASSVEGGSYEQYF.